Each of the 12 T cell receptor beta chains below was sequenced from the same sample in a study of molecular identifiers for immune sequencing clone quantification. TCRdb re-analysed the PCR reads in MiXCR, keeping a single row per CDR3 protein. The sample holds about 640,000 distinct CDR3 sequences, nearly 20% seen once. The specimen sequenced was naive CD8+ T cells from blood, with Jurkat cell RNA spiked in. Noted subset: FACS-sorted CD8+CD4-CCR7+CD45RA+ naive T cells. The receptors derive from a human donor in good health. Some libraries in this study had Jurkat cell RNA spiked in.

This clonotype has at least ten counts. The chain recombines TRBV27 with TRBJ2-2; perhaps TRBD1 as D (6 bases). Per the germline V gene, CDR1 is MNHEY and CDR2 is SMNVEV (reference sequence). The CDR3 spans 14 residues. Trimming pared 8 bases from V and 6 bases from J, leaving 16 bases between. The CDR3 coding sequence is TGTGCCAGCCGACGAGGGGGAAGGGCCGGGGAGCTGTTTTTT. Translation gives CASRRGGRAGELFF.

This clonotype has ten or more counts. The chain links TRBV7-9 to TRBJ2-5; TRBD1 aligns across 9 bases. V shed 5 bases and J 5 bases; nucleotides not matched to a gene: 6. This CDR3 contains 14 residues. Germline V CDR1 and CDR2: SEHNR, FQNEAQ (reference sequence). Written as DNA, the CDR3 is TGTGCCAGCAGCCCGCCGGGACAGGGTGAGACCCAGTACTTC. Encoded protein: CASSPPGQGETQYF.

This clonotype was detected a few times. One base away lies a much larger clone, so this may be a sequencing read error. This chain uses TRBV30 with TRBJ1-1; D is undetermined. The CDR3 runs to 15 residues. V lost 3 bases, J lost 2 bases, and 16 bases lay in between. Per the germline V gene, CDR1 is GTSNPN and CDR2 is SVGIG (reference sequence). DNA of the CDR3: TGTGCCTGGAGAGGGAGGGATCTGGGAAACACTGAAGCTTTCTTT. This encodes CAWRGRDLGNTEAFF.

Ten or more counts support this clonotype. The rearrangement links TRBV4-1 to TRBJ2-3, with TRBD1 matching over 8 bases. The CDR3 totals 14 residues. V gave up 1 base and J gave up 4 bases; unmatched junction bases: 1. Germline assignment: CDR1 MGHRA and CDR2 YSYEKL. The CDR3 coding sequence is TGCGCCAGCAGCCAAGTACAGGGGGCAGATACGCAGTATTTT. It translates to CASSQVQGADTQYF.

This clonotype showed up just a few times. The DNA for the CDR3 is TGTGCCACCAGCAGAGATCTGGGTCAATCCAACTATGGCTACACCTTC. Residues: CATSRDLGQSNYGYTF. The chain joins TRBV15 to TRBJ1-2, with unresolved D. Trimming shortened V by 0 bases and J by 2 bases, and 13 bases separated the two germline ends. The CDR3 covers 16 residues. Germline V gene lookup returns CDR1 LNHNV and CDR2 YYDKDF (reference sequence).

This clonotype was counted between two and nine times. V usage is TRBV7-9 and J usage is TRBJ2-3, with 11 nucleotides matching TRBD2. The CDR3 covers 17 residues. Germline CDR1 and CDR2: SEHNR and FQNEAQ (reference sequence). With 4 bases clipped from V and 4 bases from J, the junction kept 10 bases outside the gene matches. The CDR3 DNA follows: TGTGCCAGCAGCTCCGTAGCGGGAGGGCGACCCCCAGATACGCAGTATTTT. Its protein product is CASSSVAGGRPPDTQYF.

The genes are TRBV11-2 and TRBJ2-7; D remains unclear. Trimming took off 5 bases at V and 2 bases at J, with 10 bases between the two ends. This CDR3 contains 13 residues. CDR1 and CDR2 from the germline V gene are SGHAT and FQNNGV. CDR3 sequence reads: CASSPDQTYEQYF. DNA for the CDR3: TGTGCCAGCAGCCCCGATCAAACCTACGAGCAGTACTTC.

The chain recombines TRBV12-3 or TRBV12-4 with TRBJ1-2; D gene uncertain. Trimming shortened V by 6 bases and J by 1 base, and 9 bases separated the two germline ends. The CDR3 contains 13 residues. CDR3: CASSHDYNYGYTF. The CDR3, as DNA: TGTGCCAGCAGCCATGACTATAACTATGGCTACACCTTC.

This clonotype occurred a few times. The genes are TRBV9 and TRBJ1-5; D call uncertain. Deletions cut 3 bases from V and 0 bases from J, with 10 bases between. Germline CDR1 SGDLS, CDR2 YYNGEE. The length of the CDR3 is 15 residues. CDR3 in DNA: TGTGCCAGCAGCGAGGACGGGATTAGCAATCAGCCCCAGCATTTT. It yields the protein CASSEDGISNQPQHF. Drawing the rest from reference TRBV9 and TRBJ1-5, the complete variable domain is DSGVTQTPKHLITATGQRVTLRCSPRSGDLSVYWYQQSLDQGLQFLIQYYNGEERAKGNILERFSAQQFPDLHSELNLSSLELGDSALYFCASSEDGISNQPQHFGDGTRLSIL.

This clonotype came up many times. V gene TRBV7-9 combines with J gene TRBJ1-1; TRBD1 aligns across 10 bases. The V segment lost 5 bases and the J segment 4 bases; nucleotides outside the gene matches: 7. The CDR3 totals 15 residues. The germline CDR1 and CDR2 sequences are SEHNR and FQNEAQ (reference sequence). CDR3: CASSPWTGGATEAFF. CDR3 bases: TGTGCCAGCAGCCCCTGGACAGGGGGTGCCACTGAAGCTTTCTTT.

The CDR3 sequence: CASSIKGSAGGSLSSYEQYF. Written as DNA, the CDR3 is TGTGCCAGCAGTATTAAGGGGAGTGCAGGGGGCAGCCTTAGCTCCTACGAGCAGTACTTC. The gene calls are TRBV27 and TRBJ2-7; 8 bases are shared with TRBD1. The CDR3 has 20 amino acids. The junction had 21 bases not matched to a gene; V was cut back by 5 bases and J by 0 bases. Germline V gives CDR1 MNHEY, CDR2 SMNVEV (reference sequence).

Ten or more counts support this clonotype. The rearrangement uses TRBV12-3 or TRBV12-4 and TRBJ1-6; D remains ambiguous. V lost 3 bases to trimming and J lost 12 bases, with 9 bases between them. The CDR3 runs to 12 residues. Here the CDR3 DNA reads TGTGCCAGCAGTTTTATGTCGGAACCCCTCCACTTT. It yields the protein CASSFMSEPLHF.